This entry describes one TCR beta chain. Generated by immunoSEQ multiplex PCR, the TCRdb table keeps only in-frame clones and is missing some. Among some 83,000 clones listed, around 72% were seen once. The data derive from a study of blood T cell repertoires in COVID-19. Sequenced: peripheral blood. This TCR was recovered from a woman of 80 years or more with acute or convalescent COVID-19.

CDR3 sequence: CASSQVQRGGLDDEQFF. CDR3 DNA: TGTGCCAGCAGCCAAGTACAGCGGGGGGGGCTTGACGATGAGCAGTTCTTC. The chain links TRBV4-2 to TRBJ2-1; 10 nucleotides match TRBD2. This CDR3 contains 17 residues. With 1 base clipped from V and 8 bases from J, the junction kept 11 bases outside the gene matches. Germline CDR1 and CDR2: LGHNA and YNFKEQ.